The source of this T cell receptor (beta chain) is a study of cytomegalovirus exposure and HLA in healthy donors. As for the study in general: There were roughly 110 million unique TCR beta sequences, drawn from about 180 million T cells, in an earlier analysis.

13 Jbeta primers and 60 Vbeta primers were used for the PCR. This table comes from immunoSEQ multiplex PCR, and its TCRdb copy is limited to in-frame clones, with some not included. The sample holds some 180,000 clones, around 80% seen once. The V gene's germline CDR1 is KGHSH and CDR2 LQKENI. This CDR3 has 14 amino acids. The V end was cut by 0 bases, the J end by 6 bases, with 12 bases between. As concerns this clone: The antigen is unknown.

Findings and caveats of the study: Sequence variants that were highly shared formed a cluster that was likely a sequencing artifact. Other equally common chains were less clonally expanded than HLA-associated TCR beta chains, a later analysis showed.

This sequence originates from a man aged 18 to 29 in good health and CMV-seronegative. The chain links TRBV18 to TRBJ2-7; the D gene is possibly TRBD1 (6 bases). Sequenced sample: PBMCs. CDR3 region: CASSPPFRGREQYF. The CDR3 DNA follows: TGTGCCAGCTCACCACCGTTCAGGGGTCGCGAGCAGTACTTC. The full variable domain, in which reference TRBV18 and TRBJ2-7 provide the parts outside the CDR3, is NAGVMQNPRHLVRRRGQEARLRCSPMKGHSHVYWYRQLPEEGLKFMVYLQKENIIDESGMPKERFSAEFPKEGPSILRIQQVVRGDSAAYFCASSPPFRGREQYFGPGTRLTVT.